The rows below give T cell receptor beta chains drawn from one sample of a study of blood T cell repertoires in COVID-19. Sequenced by immunoSEQ multiplex PCR; TCRdb stores in-frame clones only, minus some. The sample includes 60,000 to 70,000 clones, about 85% of them seen just once. Material for sequencing was peripheral blood. The receptors stem from a man at least 80 years old with acute or convalescent COVID-19. Each CDR3 is given with its conserved first and last residue. A D gene is named only where the DNA matches it firmly. Rows may omit the clone size; those that give it use once, few, many or a size class.

16,TRBV15,TRBD2,NA,TRBJ2-3,CATSRELAGGTDTQYF,TGTGCCACCAGCAGGGAACTAGCGGGAGGTACAGATACGCAGTATTTT
15,TRBV9,NA,NA,TRBJ2-1,CASSVEVADYNEQFF,TGTGCCAGCAGCGTAGAGGTAGCGGATTACAATGAGCAGTTCTTC
16,TRBV24-1,NA,NA,TRBJ2-1,CATSAYGSFSYNEQFF,TGTGCCACCAGTGCCTACGGTTCCTTCTCCTACAATGAGCAGTTCTTC
16,TRBV7-2,TRBD1,NA,TRBJ1-6,CASSLSYRGGNSPLHF,TGTGCCAGCAGCTTAAGTTACAGGGGTGGTAATTCACCCCTCCACTTT
16,TRBV28,TRBD1,NA,TRBJ1-5,CASSPGQGASNQPQHF,TGTGCCAGCAGTCCTGGACAGGGGGCGAGCAATCAGCCCCAGCATTTT
15,TRBV30,NA,NA,TRBJ1-2,CAWGTGLGRGYGYTF,TGTGCCTGGGGTACAGGGTTGGGTCGAGGCTATGGCTACACCTTC
15,TRBV4-3,NA,NA,TRBJ1-3,CASSTGTNSGNTIYF,TGCGCCAGCAGTACAGGGACAAACTCTGGAAACACCATATATTTT
17,TRBV15,TRBD1,NA,TRBJ1-5,CATSSPSDRSTYQPQHF,TGTGCCACCAGCAGTCCCTCGGACAGGAGTACCTATCAGCCCCAGCATTTT
12,TRBV6-5,NA,NA,TRBJ2-7,CASEDYSYEQYF,TGTGCCAGCGAGGACTACTCCTACGAGCAGTACTTC
15,TRBV6-1,NA,NA,TRBJ1-3,CASSDLSRSGNTIYF,TGTGCCAGCAGTGATCTAAGTCGCTCTGGAAACACCATATATTTT
15,TRBV30,NA,NA,TRBJ1-2,CAWSVQPASNYGYTF,TGTGCCTGGAGTGTACAACCAGCTAGTAACTATGGCTACACCTTC
13,TRBV7-9,NA,NA,TRBJ1-2,CASSLEGNYGYTF,TGTGCCAGCAGCTTAGAGGGGAACTATGGCTACACCTTC
13,TRBV24-1,NA,NA,TRBJ2-1,CATSGTEYNEQFF,TGTGCCACCAGTGGGACAGAGTACAATGAGCAGTTCTTC
10,TRBV20-1,NA,few,TRBJ2-5,CSAWRETQYF,TGCAGTGCATGGCGGGAGACCCAGTACTTC
13,TRBV12-3/TRBV12-4,NA,NA,TRBJ1-1,CASRLVGGTEAFF,TGTGCCAGCAGGCTCGTTGGAGGCACTGAAGCTTTCTTT
14,TRBV30,NA,NA,TRBJ2-7,CAWSHSSGAYEQYF,TGTGCCTGGAGTCATAGTTCCGGGGCCTACGAGCAGTACTTC
12,TRBV19,NA,NA,TRBJ1-1,CASRQGSTEAFF,TGTGCCAGTAGGCAGGGGAGTACTGAAGCTTTCTTT
14,TRBV5-1,NA,few,TRBJ2-3,CASSFAEAADTQYF,TGCGCCAGCAGCTTCGCGGAGGCAGCAGATACGCAGTATTTT
18,TRBV7-8,TRBD1,few,TRBJ1-2,CASSPDGQGATRGRGYTF,TGTGCCAGCAGCCCAGACGGACAGGGGGCTACAAGGGGGCGAGGCTACACCTTC
15,TRBV5-1,NA,NA,TRBJ2-3,CASSSGRSSTDTQYF,TGCGCCAGCAGCTCCGGTCGGTCTAGCACAGATACGCAGTATTTT
11,TRBV24-1,TRBD1,NA,TRBJ2-1,CATGTGWEQFF,TGTGCCACCGGGACAGGGTGGGAGCAGTTCTTC
18,TRBV6-2/TRBV6-3,NA,NA,TRBJ1-1,CASSYPRGGRAENTEAFF,TGTGCCAGCAGTTACCCGCGGGGGGGGAGAGCGGAGAACACTGAAGCTTTCTTT
15,TRBV5-4,TRBD1,NA,TRBJ1-3,CASSLPDRVGNTIYF,TGTGCCAGCAGCTTACCGGACAGGGTCGGAAACACCATATATTTT
14,TRBV5-4,TRBD2,once,TRBJ2-7,CASSRASGSIEQYF,TGTGCCAGCAGCCGCGCTAGCGGGAGCATCGAGCAGTACTTC
16,TRBV30,TRBD2,few,TRBJ2-1,CAWSPPGGSPYNEQFF,TGTGCCTGGAGTCCCCCCGGCGGGAGCCCATACAATGAGCAGTTCTTC
14,TRBV5-1,NA,NA,TRBJ1-2,CASSPGDANYGYTF,TGCGCCAGCAGCCCGGGGGACGCTAACTATGGCTACACCTTC
12,TRBV2,TRBD2,once,TRBJ2-1,CASRPTSPKQFF,TGTGCCAGCAGACCGACTAGCCCTAAGCAGTTCTTC
16,TRBV7-7,TRBD2,NA,TRBJ2-5,CASSLDGTSGWETQYF,TGTGCCAGCAGCCTAGATGGGACTAGCGGGTGGGAGACCCAGTACTTC
13,TRBV10-3,NA,NA,TRBJ2-2,CAISDHYTGELFF,TGTGCCATCAGTGACCATTACACCGGGGAGCTGTTTTTT
15,TRBV6-5,NA,NA,TRBJ2-3,CASSYSVAVTDTQYF,TGTGCCAGCAGTTACTCAGTGGCGGTCACAGATACGCAGTATTTT
18,TRBV7-8,TRBD2,NA,TRBJ2-4,CASSLRLAGEGAKNIQYF,TGTGCCAGCAGCTTACGGCTAGCGGGAGAGGGAGCCAAAAACATTCAGTACTTC
17,TRBV5-1,NA,NA,TRBJ1-3,CASSLGTGPPSGNTIYF,TGCGCCAGCAGCTTGGGCACAGGACCACCCTCTGGAAACACCATATATTTT
14,TRBV11-2,NA,NA,TRBJ2-5,CASSATGIEETQYF,TGTGCCAGCAGCGCAACAGGGATTGAAGAGACCCAGTACTTC
14,TRBV18,TRBD1,NA,TRBJ2-5,CASSPSDRGKTQYF,TGTGCCAGCTCACCATCGGACAGGGGAAAGACCCAGTACTTC
14,TRBV2,TRBD1,NA,TRBJ1-3,CASSPGTAGNTIYF,TGTGCCAGCAGTCCCGGGACAGCCGGAAACACCATATATTTT
15,TRBV7-9,NA,NA,TRBJ2-1,CASSLGQSTYNEQFF,TGTGCCAGCAGCTTGGGGCAGTCAACCTACAATGAGCAGTTCTTC
16,TRBV5-1,TRBD1,NA,TRBJ1-1,CASSLDRGPPNTEAFF,TGCGCCAGCAGCTTGGACAGGGGCCCTCCTAACACTGAAGCTTTCTTT
13,TRBV11-3,NA,few,TRBJ1-1,CASSSPRTAEAFF,TGTGCCAGCAGCTCCCCTCGGACAGCAGAAGCTTTCTTT
16,TRBV19,TRBD1,once,TRBJ1-5,CASGPGQGYSNQPQHF,TGTGCCAGTGGTCCGGGACAGGGGTATAGCAATCAGCCCCAGCATTTT
16,TRBV9,TRBD2,NA,TRBJ2-7,CASSDGLAARIYEQYF,TGTGCCAGCAGCGATGGACTAGCGGCTAGAATATACGAGCAGTACTTC
15,TRBV2,TRBD1,once,TRBJ1-4,CASSEGGQGSEKLFF,TGTGCCAGCAGTGAAGGGGGACAGGGAAGTGAAAAACTGTTTTTT
16,TRBV5-4,TRBD2,NA,TRBJ2-7,CASSRISGGGFYEQYF,TGTGCCAGCAGCCGAATTTCTGGGGGAGGGTTCTACGAGCAGTACTTC
17,TRBV2,TRBD1,NA,TRBJ1-5,CASSADRGPAGNQPQHF,TGTGCCAGCAGTGCGGACAGGGGCCCTGCTGGCAATCAGCCCCAGCATTTT
14,TRBV5-1,NA,NA,TRBJ1-1,CASRAPNVNTEAFF,TGCGCCAGCAGGGCCCCGAATGTGAACACTGAAGCTTTCTTT
15,TRBV27,NA,once,TRBJ1-5,CASSFDRASNQPQHF,TGTGCCAGCAGTTTCGACAGAGCTAGCAATCAGCCCCAGCATTTT
15,TRBV11-2,TRBD2,NA,TRBJ2-2,CASSLGLAGPGELFF,TGTGCCAGCAGCTTGGGACTAGCGGGACCCGGGGAGCTGTTTTTT
15,TRBV5-8,NA,NA,TRBJ2-5,CASIVPGGGKETQYF,TGTGCCAGCATCGTCCCGGGGGGCGGCAAGGAGACCCAGTACTTC
13,TRBV29-1,TRBD1,once,TRBJ1-3,CSVGTGRGNTIYF,TGCAGCGTGGGGACAGGGAGGGGAAACACCATATATTTT
14,TRBV30,NA,NA,TRBJ1-4,CAWLDRTTNEKLFF,TGTGCCTGGCTCGACAGGACAACTAATGAAAAACTGTTTTTT
13,TRBV29-1,NA,NA,TRBJ1-1,CSVEWQGNTEAFF,TGCAGCGTTGAATGGCAGGGGAACACTGAAGCTTTCTTT
16,TRBV11-2,TRBD1,few,TRBJ1-2,CASSPSPTGSGYGYTF,TGTGCCAGCAGCCCCAGCCCGACAGGGTCGGGCTATGGCTACACCTTC
15,TRBV27,TRBD1,NA,TRBJ1-3,CASSSTGSSGNTIYF,TGTGCCAGCAGTTCGACAGGGAGCTCTGGAAACACCATATATTTT
13,TRBV20-1,TRBD1,NA,TRBJ1-1,CSATDRVDTEAFF,TGCAGTGCTACTGACAGGGTGGATACTGAAGCTTTCTTT
13,TRBV27,TRBD2,NA,TRBJ2-7,CASRLAGIHEQYF,TGTGCCAGCAGGCTAGCGGGTATCCACGAGCAGTACTTC
18,TRBV7-2,TRBD1,once,TRBJ1-5,CASSWDRGGDMVNQPQHF,TGTGCCAGCAGCTGGGACAGGGGAGGGGATATGGTCAATCAGCCCCAGCATTTT
16,TRBV14,NA,NA,TRBJ1-1,CASSQDRPRGNTEAFF,TGTGCCAGCAGCCAAGACCGCCCCAGGGGTAACACTGAAGCTTTCTTT
13,TRBV2,NA,NA,TRBJ1-1,CASSTDRNTEAFF,TGTGCCAGCAGTACCGACAGGAACACTGAAGCTTTCTTT
15,TRBV6-2/TRBV6-3,NA,NA,TRBJ1-5,CASSYTRGWNQPQHF,TGTGCCAGCAGTTACACCAGGGGCTGGAATCAGCCCCAGCATTTT
14,TRBV2,TRBD1,NA,TRBJ1-4,CASSVGQGHEKLFF,TGTGCCAGCAGTGTAGGACAGGGGCATGAAAAACTGTTTTTT
16,TRBV27,TRBD2,NA,TRBJ2-2,CASSSWTSVNTGELFF,TGTGCCAGCAGTTCATGGACTAGCGTGAACACCGGGGAGCTGTTTTTT